A single sample gave rise to the 19 T cell receptor beta chains below, sequenced in a study of cytotoxic CD8 clonotypes in ibrutinib-treated CLL (dated by TCRdb to the early 2020s). Library preparation employed the immunoSEQ multiplex PCR assay. TCRdb holds this immuneACCESS table with in-frame rearrangements only. Some clones are missing; in checked studies, unresolved V genes explain under half, and the rest has no known cause. Counted in this sample were under 150,000 clones; around 80% of them appeared once. The ten largest clones capture roughly 3.1% of the sample. Interpreted using the paper, the time point label stands for: 24 months on ibrutinib. This specimen was PBMCs, taken after 24 months of ibrutinib treatment. The receptors derive from a human donor with chronic lymphocytic leukemia.

This sequence joins TRBV9 and TRBJ2-5, with TRBD2 as a possible D gene (7 bases). The V gene's germline CDR1 is SGDLS and CDR2 YYNGEE. CDR3 length equals 13 residues. Trimming removed 2 bases at V and 5 bases at J, with 10 bases between. CDR3 coding DNA: TGTGCCAGCAGCGTGGGGGGGGCGGAGACCCAGTACTTC. Translating it yields CASSVGGAETQYF.

The chain carries TRBV7-2 and TRBJ2-1; D is undetermined. V was clipped by 0 bases and J by 6 bases, with 9 bases between them. Germline CDR1 and CDR2: SGHTA and FQGNSA. The CDR3 runs 14 residues. The CDR3, as DNA: TGTGCCAGCAGCTTAGCCTCGGGCTTCAATGAGCAGTTCTTC. Translation gives CASSLASGFNEQFF.

This chain uses TRBV6-5 with TRBJ1-2; no clear D. Between the trimmed V and J ends, which lost 0 bases and 3 bases, there was a span of 11 bases. Germline values: CDR1 MNHEY, CDR2 SVGAGI. This CDR3 region has 15 residues. CDR3 region: CASSYSGRGDYGYTF. CDR3 DNA: TGTGCCAGCAGTTACTCTGGACGCGGGGACTATGGCTACACCTTC.

The rearrangement links TRBV13 to TRBJ1-2; 8 nucleotides match TRBD1. Looked up from germline, CDR1 is PRHDT and CDR2 is FYEKMQ (reference sequence). The CDR3 runs to 16 residues. The V segment lost 0 bases and the J segment 2 bases; nucleotides outside the gene matches: 5. This chain's CDR3 is CASSLGKPGGNYGYTF. CDR3 nucleotide sequence: TGTGCCAGCAGCTTAGGCAAGCCAGGGGGCAACTATGGCTACACCTTC.

This sequence joins TRBV4-2 and TRBJ1-1; the D is unclear. Between the trimmed V and J ends, which lost 0 bases and 5 bases, there was a span of 7 bases. Germline-derived CDR1 and CDR2 are LGHNA and YNFKEQ. The CDR3 sequence is 13 residues long. The CDR3 DNA reads as TGTGCCAGCAGCCAAGATAGGGAAACTGAAGCTTTCTTT. The encoded protein is CASSQDRETEAFF.

The J gene is TRBJ2-2, the V gene TRBV2; D gene uncertain. Looked up from germline, CDR1 is SNHLY and CDR2 is FYNNEI. Trimming stripped 8 bases from V and 4 bases from J, with 11 bases between. The CDR3 sequence is 13 residues long. The CDR3 sequence: CASARPFTGELFF. In nucleotides, the CDR3 is TGTGCCAGCGCAAGGCCGTTCACCGGGGAGCTGTTTTTT.

The genes are TRBV4-2 and TRBJ1-1, with D tentatively TRBD1 (5 bases). The CDR3 sequence is 15 residues long. V dropped 7 bases and J dropped 2 bases, with 17 bases sitting between them. Germline loops: CDR1 LGHNA, CDR2 YNFKEQ. DNA of the CDR3: TGTGCCAGCACCCCTGGGGGACGGATAAACACTGAAGCTTTCTTT. It codes for CASTPGGRINTEAFF.

This clone turned up a few times. The rearrangement joins TRBV19 to TRBJ1-6; 8 bases agree with TRBD1. CDR3 length equals 14 residues. CDR1 is LNHDA, CDR2 SQIVND, per germline (reference sequence). J lost 5 bases, V lost 7 bases, and 4 bases had no gene match. The CDR3 is CASNHRGDNSPLHF. Here the CDR3 DNA reads TGTGCCAGTAATCACAGGGGGGATAATTCACCCCTCCACTTT. The full variable domain, in which reference TRBV19 and TRBJ1-6 provide the parts outside the CDR3, is DGGITQSPKYLFRKEGQNVTLSCEQNLNHDAMYWYRQDPGQGLRLIYYSQIVNDFQKGDIAEGYSVSREKKESFPLTVTSAQKNPTAFYLCASNHRGDNSPLHFGNGTRLTVT.

The V gene is TRBV19, the J gene TRBJ2-1; TRBD2 might be the D (5 bases). CDR1 and CDR2 from the germline V gene are LNHDA and SQIVND (reference sequence). The CDR3 is 13 amino acids. Trimming removed 10 bases from V and 4 bases from J, with 14 bases in between. CDR3 nucleotides: TGTGCCACCCAACCTACTAGATACAATGAGCAGTTCTTC. This encodes CATQPTRYNEQFF.

V usage is TRBV6-5 and J usage is TRBJ1-1, with TRBD1 as a possible D gene (5 bases). Trimming removed 5 bases from V and 6 bases from J, with 13 bases in between. CDR3 length: 13 amino acids. The germline CDR1 and CDR2 sequences are MNHEY and SVGAGI. Written as DNA, the CDR3 is TGTGCCAGCAGTCGGGGGGGGGAGGCTGAAGCTTTCTTT. This encodes CASSRGGEAEAFF.

V usage is TRBV6-5 and J usage is TRBJ1-1, with TRBD1 matching 10 bases. The germline V gene has CDR1 MNHEY and CDR2 SVGAGI. The CDR3 is 16 residues long. The V segment lost 2 bases and the J segment 5 bases; nucleotides outside the gene matches: 8. CDR3: CASSYRGTGALTEAFF. The CDR3 DNA is TGTGCCAGCAGTTACAGGGGGACAGGGGCGTTGACTGAAGCTTTCTTT.

This clone came up many times. V and J are TRBV7-9 and TRBJ1-5; possible D gene TRBD1, 6 bases. The V gene lost 11 bases and the J gene lost 2 bases, with 10 bases spanning the gap. The CDR3 covers 12 residues. CDR1 and CDR2 from the germline V gene are SEHNR and FQNEAQ (reference sequence). As DNA, the CDR3 is TGTGCCGCGGGGGCGGGCAATCAGCCCCAGCATTTT. It encodes CAAGAGNQPQHF.

The V and J genes are TRBV7-3 and TRBJ2-1; D is undetermined. Germline V CDR1 and CDR2: SGHTA, FQGTGA. The CDR3 extends over 12 amino acids. Trimming removed 4 bases from V and 5 bases from J, with 6 bases in between. The CDR3 loop is CASSYLNNEQFF. The CDR3 bases are TGTGCCAGCAGCTACCTTAACAATGAGCAGTTCTTC.

This sequence joins TRBV28 and TRBJ1-4; perhaps TRBD1 as D (5 bases). Germline assignment: CDR1 MDHEN and CDR2 SYDVKM. V was clipped by 10 bases and J by 3 bases, with 9 bases between them. The CDR3 runs 12 residues. The CDR3 bases are TGTGCCACCGACAGACCTAATGAAAAACTGTTTTTT. It translates to CATDRPNEKLFF.

In this sample, this clone turned up once. V and J are TRBV5-1 and TRBJ2-3; 8 nucleotides align to TRBD1. The V and J ends lost 7 bases and 2 bases, in that order; junction bases with no gene match: 12. Germline CDR1 and CDR2: SGHRS and YFSETQ. This CDR3 is built from 16 residues. The CDR3 DNA reads as TGCGCCAGCGCGGAGATAGGGACAGGACTCACAGATACGCAGTATTTT. This encodes CASAEIGTGLTDTQYF.

The chain has TRBV6-1 and TRBJ2-7; the D gene is possibly TRBD2 (5 bases). The CDR3 runs to 11 residues. Germline lookup yields CDR1 MNHNS and CDR2 SASEGT. V lost 11 bases and J lost 4, with 12 bases in between. The CDR3 DNA reads TGTGCCGGAGCGGAGCAATACGAGCAGTACTTC. Protein sequence: CAGAEQYEQYF.

The chain uses TRBV5-1 and TRBJ2-7, with D possibly being TRBD2 (5 bases). The CDR3 sequence is 14 residues long. CDR1 and CDR2 (germline): SGHRS, YFSETQ. V was pared by 0 bases and J by 4 bases, with 11 bases between. CDR3 bases: TGCGCCAGCAGCTTGGCGGGGAGTGGTTACGAGCAGTACTTC. This translates into CASSLAGSGYEQYF. Full variable domain (remainder filled in from reference TRBV5-1 and TRBJ2-7): KAGVTQTPRYLIKTRGQQVTLSCSPISGHRSVSWYQQTPGQGLQFLFEYFSETQRNKGNFPGRFSGRQFSNSRSEMNVSTLELGDSALYLCASSLAGSGYEQYFGPGTRLTVT.

J is TRBJ1-2 and V is TRBV28, with 7 bases that match TRBD1. Trimming at V came to 1 base and at J to 0 bases, leaving 5 bases not matched to a gene. Germline CDR1 MDHEN, CDR2 SYDVKM. This CDR3 region has 16 residues. CDR3 region: CASSLSGTGANYGYTF. The CDR3 coding sequence is TGTGCCAGCAGTTTATCGGGTACAGGGGCTAACTATGGCTACACCTTC.

V is TRBV6-5 and J is TRBJ2-1; D call uncertain. In germline, CDR1 is MNHEY, CDR2 SVGAGI. The CDR3 is 16 residues long. Trimming left V 2 bases short and J 0 bases short, with 11 bases between. The CDR3 DNA follows: TGTGCCAGCAGTTACCGGCGATTTAGCTCCTACAATGAGCAGTTCTTC. Translated: CASSYRRFSSYNEQFF.